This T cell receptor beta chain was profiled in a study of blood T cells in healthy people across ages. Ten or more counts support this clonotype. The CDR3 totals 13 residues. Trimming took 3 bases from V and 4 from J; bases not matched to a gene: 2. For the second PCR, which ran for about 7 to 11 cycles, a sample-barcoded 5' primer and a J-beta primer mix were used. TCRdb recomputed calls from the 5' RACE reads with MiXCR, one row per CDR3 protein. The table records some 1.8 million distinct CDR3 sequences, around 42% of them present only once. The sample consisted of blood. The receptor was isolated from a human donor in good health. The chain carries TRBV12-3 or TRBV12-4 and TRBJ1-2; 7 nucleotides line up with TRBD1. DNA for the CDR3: TGTGCCAGCAGTTTCCGACAGGGCTATGGCTACACCTTC. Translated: CASSFRQGYGYTF.